The source of this T cell receptor beta chain is a study of CD8 T cells in ankylosing spondylitis. Study findings and constraints: Peripheral blood held disease-linked clones only at relatively low frequency, and these were CD8+. Reports say disease-linked clones showed up significantly more in matched ankylosing spondylitis synovial fluid.

This clonotype has a count of ten or more. Its antigen is not identified. TCRdb reanalysed the 5' RACE reads using MiXCR and keeps one entry per CDR3 protein. This sample has 350,000 or so distinct CDR3 sequences, with about 9.9% found just once. Between the trimmed V and J ends, which lost 0 bases and 8 bases, there was a span of 19 bases. Germline CDR1 reads MDHEN; CDR2 reads SYDVKM. The CDR3 sequence is 17 residues long. V and J are TRBV28 and TRBJ1-4; D not certain. The sequence was collected from a female donor with ankylosing spondylitis or in good health (not recorded which). Sequencing used blood, either unsorted or a sorted T cell fraction (not recorded which). CDR3 sequence (DNA): TGTGCCAGCAGTTTATGGGTCCTGGTCGAAGCTGGGGAAAAACTGTTTTTT. Its translation is CASSLWVLVEAGEKLFF.